The 28 T cell receptor beta chains below come from one sample, sequenced in a study of blood T cell repertoires in COVID-19. Sequenced by immunoSEQ multiplex PCR; TCRdb stores in-frame clones only, minus some. The sample consists of approximately 240,000 clones, approximately 83% of them appearing once. Material: peripheral blood. Every receptor here comes from a woman aged 55-70 years with acute or convalescent COVID-19.

This chain links TRBV9 with TRBJ1-6; D is unresolved. V lost 0 bases and J 5 bases, leaving 3 bases between the germline ends. CDR3 length equals 13 residues. The V gene's germline CDR1 is SGDLS and CDR2 YYNGEE. The CDR3 DNA reads TGTGCCAGCAGCGTAGCTCATAATTCACCCCTCCACTTT. This encodes CASSVAHNSPLHF.

The genes are TRBV3-1 (or the pseudogene TRBV3-2) and TRBJ2-5, with no clear D. The length of the CDR3 is 12 residues. Deletions cut 5 bases from V and 5 bases from J, with 9 bases between. In germline, CDR1 is LGHDT, CDR2 YNNKEL (reference sequence). The CDR3 DNA sequence: TGTGCCAGCAGCTCCAGGTGGGAGACCCAGTACTTC. It encodes CASSSRWETQYF.

This clone has more than one count but fewer than ten. The chain links TRBV2 to TRBJ2-7, with 8 bases matching TRBD1. V gave up 7 bases and J gave up 4 bases; unmatched junction bases: 9. From germline, CDR1 is SNHLY and CDR2 FYNNEI. This CDR3 comprises 14 residues. CDR3 nucleotide sequence: TGTGCCAGCACAGTCCGGACAGGGCTATACGAGCAGTACTTC. This encodes CASTVRTGLYEQYF.

The V gene is TRBV4-1, the J gene TRBJ1-6, with D perhaps matching TRBD1 (6 bases). The V gene lost 1 base and the J gene lost 7 bases, with 8 bases spanning the gap. This CDR3 is 14 amino acids long. Germline V gene data show CDR1 as MGHRA and CDR2 as YSYEKL. CDR3 region: CASSQGDKNSPLHF. The CDR3, as DNA: TGCGCCAGCAGCCAAGGGGACAAAAATTCACCCCTCCACTTT.

The chain is built from TRBV9 and TRBJ1-6, with D possibly TRBD1 on 6 matching bases. The CDR3 is 14 residues long. The ends were cut back, 3 bases at V and 7 bases at J, with 11 bases in the middle. The germline V gene has CDR1 SGDLS and CDR2 YYNGEE. The CDR3 DNA follows: TGTGCCAGCAGCGAGACAGGCAACAATTCACCCCTCCACTTT. The encoded protein is CASSETGNNSPLHF.

CDR3 region: CASSQDLQGQGPNNYGYTF. The CDR3 DNA follows: TGCGCCAGCAGCCAAGATCTTCAGGGACAGGGACCCAATAACTATGGCTACACCTTC. The chain has TRBV4-3 and TRBJ1-2; 9 bases fit TRBD1. J gave up 1 base and V 0 bases, and 12 bases lay outside the gene matches. CDR1 and CDR2 (germline): LGHNA, YSLEER. This CDR3 contains 19 residues.

The count of this clone is one. The gene calls are TRBV28 and TRBJ1-2; D possibly corresponds to TRBD1 (6 bases). Germline V gene lookup returns CDR1 MDHEN and CDR2 SYDVKM. The CDR3 contains 13 residues. The V and J ends lost 6 bases and 4 bases respectively, with 12 bases between them. The CDR3 nucleotides are TGTGCCAGCAGCCTCCCAGGGGCCTATGGCTACACCTTC. Protein sequence: CASSLPGAYGYTF.

This rearrangement joins TRBV19 to TRBJ2-3, with D possibly TRBD2 on 6 matching bases. Looked up from germline, CDR1 is LNHDA and CDR2 is SQIVND (reference sequence). The CDR3 spans 15 residues. V was cut by 6 bases and J by 0 bases, with 13 bases left in between. The chain's CDR3 is CASSQFSGSTDTQYF. CDR3 bases: TGTGCCAGTAGCCAATTTAGCGGAAGCACAGATACGCAGTATTTT.

CDR3 nucleotides: TGTGCCAGCAGTGATTGGGGCGGCTATGGCTACACCTTC. It codes for CASSDWGGYGYTF. The chain has TRBV6-1 and TRBJ1-2, with a tentative D call TRBD1 (5 bases). CDR1 and CDR2 from the germline V gene are MNHNS and SASEGT. This CDR3 region has 13 residues. Trimming shortened V by 3 bases and J by 4 bases, and 9 bases separated the two germline ends.

The V gene is TRBV14, the J gene TRBJ1-1, with D unclear. Between the trimmed V and J ends, which lost 3 bases and 11 bases, there was a span of 16 bases. There are 13 residues in the CDR3. Germline V gene lookup returns CDR1 SGHDN and CDR2 FVKESK. CDR3 in amino acids: CASSHRWSTGAFF. The CDR3 DNA sequence: TGTGCCAGCAGCCATAGATGGAGCACTGGGGCTTTCTTT. Full variable domain (outside the CDR3, taken from reference TRBV14 and TRBJ1-1): EAGVTQFPSHSVIEKGQTVTLRCDPISGHDNLYWYRRVMGKEIKFLLHFVKESKQDESGMPNNRFLAERTGGTYSTLKVQPAELEDSGVYFCASSHRWSTGAFFGQGTRLTVV.

The chain employs TRBV4-3 and TRBJ2-3; D is possibly TRBD1 (5 bases). The V end lost 1 base, the J end lost 1 base, and 12 bases lay between the germline ends. The CDR3 totals 16 residues. Germline V gives CDR1 LGHNA, CDR2 YSLEER. As DNA, the CDR3 is TGCGCCAGCAGCCAAGGGCCCAGGGATGGCACAGATACGCAGTATTTT. Translation: CASSQGPRDGTDTQYF.

This chain uses TRBV10-3 with TRBJ2-7, with 9 bases that match TRBD1. Germline CDR1 is ENHRY and CDR2 is SYGVKD. The CDR3 is 14 residues long. V gave up 2 bases and J gave up 3 bases; unmatched junction bases: 2. For the CDR3, the DNA is TGTGCCATCAGTGAGGGGGGACAGGGCTACGAGCAGTACTTC. Its protein product is CAISEGGQGYEQYF.

V and J are TRBV4-2 and TRBJ2-3; TRBD1 matches at 9 bases. Germline CDR1 is LGHNA and CDR2 is YNFKEQ. Trimming at V came to 1 base and at J to 7 bases, leaving 9 bases not matched to a gene. This CDR3 contains 16 residues. The CDR3: CASSQAPGQGINTQYF. As DNA, the CDR3 is TGTGCCAGCAGCCAAGCGCCGGGACAGGGTATTAATACGCAGTATTTT.

A single count supports this clone. The gene calls are TRBV9 and TRBJ2-3; TRBD2 agrees at 12 bases. V gave up 1 base and J gave up 6 bases; unmatched junction bases: 6. CDR3 length: 16 residues. The germline CDR1 and CDR2 sequences are SGDLS and YYNGEE. CDR3 sequence: CASSVRLAGGQDTQYF. The CDR3 DNA sequence: TGTGCCAGCAGCGTACGCCTAGCGGGGGGGCAGGATACGCAGTATTTT.

The CDR3 coding sequence is TGTGCCAGCAGCCATAGCGGGAGTAACTACGAGCAGTACTTC. This encodes CASSHSGSNYEQYF. The chain combines TRBV3-1 (or the pseudogene TRBV3-2) with TRBJ2-7; 9 bases line up with TRBD2. Germline loops: CDR1 LGHDT, CDR2 YNNKEL (reference sequence). Trimming cost V 3 bases and J 3 bases; bases outside gene matches: 3. There are 14 residues in the CDR3.

J is TRBJ1-6 and V is TRBV27, with D perhaps matching TRBD1 (6 bases). The V end was cut by 6 bases, the J end by 10 bases, with 13 bases between. The CDR3 runs 13 residues. Germline values: CDR1 MNHEY, CDR2 SMNVEV (reference sequence). The DNA of the CDR3 is TGTGCCAGCAGCGAGGGGGTTTGGTCACCCCTCCACTTT. Translating it yields CASSEGVWSPLHF.

This chain links TRBV19 with TRBJ2-4, with D possibly TRBD1 on 6 matching bases. V lost 3 bases and J 1 base, leaving 16 bases between the germline ends. The CDR3 covers 17 residues. CDR1 and CDR2 (germline): LNHDA, SQIVND (reference sequence). This CDR3 reads CASSIRPPQGAKNIQYF. DNA of the CDR3: TGTGCCAGTAGTATCAGACCTCCCCAGGGGGCCAAAAACATTCAGTACTTC.

This clone showed up just once. V gene TRBV6-2 or TRBV6-3 combines with J gene TRBJ2-2; D might be TRBD2 (5 bases). V lost 0 bases and J lost 9, with 8 bases in between. Germline lookup yields CDR1 MNHEY and CDR2 SVGEGT. The length of the CDR3 is 13 residues. CDR3 loop: CASSYSRGRELFF. Here the CDR3 DNA reads TGTGCCAGCAGTTACTCGAGAGGGAGGGAGCTGTTTTTT.

This clone showed up just once. The chain recombines TRBV19 with TRBJ1-1; 9 bases fit TRBD1. The V gene end was trimmed by 3 bases and the J gene end by 5 bases; junction bases not matched to a gene: 13. This CDR3 spans 17 amino acids. Germline V lookup: CDR1 LNHDA, CDR2 SQIVND (reference sequence). CDR3 sequence (DNA): TGTGCCAGTAGTATCCTGGGACAGGGTGGTTTGAGAACTGAAGCTTTCTTT. This gives the protein CASSILGQGGLRTEAFF.

This chain uses TRBV19 with TRBJ1-2; D is possibly TRBD1 (6 bases). The CDR3 spans 13 residues. V lost 6 bases and J lost 4, with 12 bases in between. Germline V gives CDR1 LNHDA, CDR2 SQIVND (reference sequence). The CDR3 sequence is CASRDRPTYGYTF. The CDR3 region has the DNA TGTGCCAGTAGGGACAGACCCACCTATGGCTACACCTTC.

The chain combines TRBV6-6 with TRBJ1-6; 7 positions match TRBD1. This CDR3 region has 19 residues. The junction had 13 bases not matched to a gene; V was cut back by 5 bases and J by 0 bases. Germline CDR1 is MNHNY and CDR2 is SVGAGI (reference sequence). CDR3 sequence (DNA): TGTGCCAGCAGTCTACAGGGGCCCACCACTAGCTCCTATAATTCACCCCTCCACTTT. Its translation: CASSLQGPTTSSYNSPLHF.

The J gene is TRBJ2-5, the V gene TRBV3-1 (or the pseudogene TRBV3-2); D is possibly TRBD2 (6 bases). Germline V lookup: CDR1 LGHDT, CDR2 YNNKEL (reference sequence). V gave up 2 bases and J gave up 5 bases, with 18 bases separating them. The CDR3 totals 16 residues. The CDR3 here is CASSQLVGGRGETQYF. CDR3 sequence (DNA): TGTGCCAGCAGCCAACTAGTGGGGGGTAGAGGGGAGACCCAGTACTTC.

This clone is a singleton in its sample. The chain employs TRBV7-3 and TRBJ2-6; no reliable D call. CDR1 SGHTA and CDR2 FQGTGA come from the germline V gene. The CDR3 sequence is 16 residues long. Trimming removed 0 bases from V and 2 bases from J, with 8 bases in between. CDR3: CASSLTRQAGANVLTF. In DNA form, the CDR3 reads TGTGCCAGCAGCTTAACGCGTCAGGCTGGGGCCAACGTCCTGACTTTC.

The chain uses TRBV27 and TRBJ2-3; the match to TRBD1 covers 7 bases. CDR3 length: 14 residues. In germline, CDR1 is MNHEY, CDR2 SMNVEV (reference sequence). Losses at the gene ends were 5 bases for V and 10 bases for J; bases not matched to a gene: 12. The CDR3 DNA follows: TGTGCCAGCAGTCTCCGGGACAGCCCCTCGGCGCAGTATTTT. Translating it yields CASSLRDSPSAQYF.

The chain joins TRBV7-8 to TRBJ2-7, with 8 bases lining up with TRBD2. This CDR3 has 14 amino acids. Germline loops: CDR1 SGHVS, CDR2 FQNEAQ. With V trimmed by 1 base and J by 4 bases, 3 bases remained unmatched. CDR3 in amino acids: CASSLGPGGYEQYF. CDR3 coding DNA: TGTGCCAGCAGCTTAGGTCCGGGGGGGTACGAGCAGTACTTC.

J is TRBJ2-7 and V is TRBV28; tentative D call: TRBD1 (6 bases). Trimming stripped 6 bases from V and 3 bases from J, with 9 bases between. This CDR3 region has 12 residues. CDR1 is MDHEN and CDR2 is SYDVKM in the germline V gene. This CDR3 reads CASRSQGYEQYF. The CDR3 region has the DNA TGTGCCAGCAGATCACAGGGCTACGAGCAGTACTTC.

Written as DNA, the CDR3 is TGTGCCAGCAGCCCGAAGGGACAGTTCTACGAGCAGTACTTC. This codes for CASSPKGQFYEQYF. The chain uses TRBV11-2 and TRBJ2-7; 7 bases align to TRBD1. The germline gives CDR1 SGHAT, CDR2 FQNNGV. V lost 5 bases, J lost 3 bases, and 7 bases stayed unmatched. The CDR3 is 14 amino acids.

This chain uses TRBV9 with TRBJ2-5; D is undetermined. Germline V gene sequence: CDR1 SGDLS, CDR2 YYNGEE. The CDR3 has 14 residues. V was pared by 4 bases and J by 3 bases, with 13 bases between. The CDR3 nucleotides are TGTGCCAGCAGCTCAGAGGCAGCTAAAGAGACCCAGTACTTC. Translated, it gives CASSSEAAKETQYF.